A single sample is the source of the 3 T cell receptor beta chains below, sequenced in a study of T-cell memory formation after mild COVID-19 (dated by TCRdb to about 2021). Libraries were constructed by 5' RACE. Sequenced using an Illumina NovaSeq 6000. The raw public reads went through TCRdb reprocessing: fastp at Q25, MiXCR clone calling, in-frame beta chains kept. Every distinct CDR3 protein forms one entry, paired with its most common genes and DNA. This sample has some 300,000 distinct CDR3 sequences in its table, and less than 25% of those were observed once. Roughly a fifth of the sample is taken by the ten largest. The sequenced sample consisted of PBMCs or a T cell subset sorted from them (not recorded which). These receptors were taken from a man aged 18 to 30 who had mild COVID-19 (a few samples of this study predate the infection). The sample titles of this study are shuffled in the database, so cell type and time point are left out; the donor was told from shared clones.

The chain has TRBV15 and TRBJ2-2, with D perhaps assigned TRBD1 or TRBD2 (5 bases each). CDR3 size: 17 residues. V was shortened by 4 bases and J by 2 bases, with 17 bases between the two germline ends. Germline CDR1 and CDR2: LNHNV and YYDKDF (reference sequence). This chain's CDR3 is CATSTTGTHLNTGELFF. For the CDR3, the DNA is TGTGCCACCAGCACGACCGGGACCCACCTTAACACCGGGGAGCTGTTTTTT.

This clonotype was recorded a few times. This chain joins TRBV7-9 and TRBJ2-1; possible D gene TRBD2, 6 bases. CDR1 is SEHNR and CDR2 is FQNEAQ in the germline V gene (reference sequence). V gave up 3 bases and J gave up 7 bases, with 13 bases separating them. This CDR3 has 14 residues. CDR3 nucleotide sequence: TGTGCCAGCAGCTTTACCGGGGACTCGAATGAGCAGTTCTTC. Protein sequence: CASSFTGDSNEQFF.

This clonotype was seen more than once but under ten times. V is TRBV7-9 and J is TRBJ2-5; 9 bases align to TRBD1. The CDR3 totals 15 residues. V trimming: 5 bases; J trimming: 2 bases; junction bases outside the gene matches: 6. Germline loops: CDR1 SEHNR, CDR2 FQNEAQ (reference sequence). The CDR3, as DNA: TGTGCCAGCAGCCCTACAGGGGGCTGGCAAGAGACCCAGTACTTC. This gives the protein CASSPTGGWQETQYF.